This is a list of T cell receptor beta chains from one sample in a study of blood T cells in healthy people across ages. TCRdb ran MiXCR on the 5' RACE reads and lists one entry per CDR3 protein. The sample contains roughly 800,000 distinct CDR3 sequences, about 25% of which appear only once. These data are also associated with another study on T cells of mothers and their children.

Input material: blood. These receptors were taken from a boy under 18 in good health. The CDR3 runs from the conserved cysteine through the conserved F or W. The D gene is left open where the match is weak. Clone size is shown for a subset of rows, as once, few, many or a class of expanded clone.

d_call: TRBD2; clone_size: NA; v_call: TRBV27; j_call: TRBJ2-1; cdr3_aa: CASSGGGTFYNEQFF
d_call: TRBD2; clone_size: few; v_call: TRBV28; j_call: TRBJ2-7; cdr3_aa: CASSGLAGWSSYEQYF
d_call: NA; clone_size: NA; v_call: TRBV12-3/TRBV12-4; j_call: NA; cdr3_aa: CASSSRPKEDEQFF
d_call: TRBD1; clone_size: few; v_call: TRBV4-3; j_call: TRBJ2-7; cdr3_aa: CASSQERTGGHEQYF
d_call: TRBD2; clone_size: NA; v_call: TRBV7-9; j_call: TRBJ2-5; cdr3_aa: CASSAWGDYLKETQYF
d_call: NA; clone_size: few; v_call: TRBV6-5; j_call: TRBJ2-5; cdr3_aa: CASSYAPRETQYF
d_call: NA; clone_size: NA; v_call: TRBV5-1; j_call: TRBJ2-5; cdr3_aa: CASSLQTGPRETQYF
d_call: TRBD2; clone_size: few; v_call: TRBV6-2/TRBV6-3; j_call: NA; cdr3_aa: CASSYGLAGGPDNEQFF
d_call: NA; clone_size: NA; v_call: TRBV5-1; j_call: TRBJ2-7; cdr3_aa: CATQPQPASYEQYF
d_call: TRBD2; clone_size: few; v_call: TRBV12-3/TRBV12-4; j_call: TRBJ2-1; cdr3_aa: CASSLFPLAGTNEQFF
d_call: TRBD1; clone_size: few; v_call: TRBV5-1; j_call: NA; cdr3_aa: CASSSRQGKGYNEQFF
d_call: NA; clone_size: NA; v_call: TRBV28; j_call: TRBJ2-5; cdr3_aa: CATKGGGERFF
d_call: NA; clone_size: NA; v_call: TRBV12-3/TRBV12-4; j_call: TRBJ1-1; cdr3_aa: CASSLTFPQPPWNF
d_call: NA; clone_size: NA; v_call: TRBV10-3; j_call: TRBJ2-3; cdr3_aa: CAISALRGDTDTQYF
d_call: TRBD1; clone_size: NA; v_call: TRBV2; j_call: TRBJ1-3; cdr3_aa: CASSLTGSRSFGNTIYF
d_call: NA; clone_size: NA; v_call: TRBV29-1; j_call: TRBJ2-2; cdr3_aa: CSTRDGNTKQLFF
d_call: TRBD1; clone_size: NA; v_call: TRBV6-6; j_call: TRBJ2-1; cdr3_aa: CASRRTGDPYNEQFF
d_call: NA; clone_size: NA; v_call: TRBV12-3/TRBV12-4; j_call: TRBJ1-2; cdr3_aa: CASSLLNYGHTF
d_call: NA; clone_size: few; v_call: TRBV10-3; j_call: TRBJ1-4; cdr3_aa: CAIRQGSANEKLFF
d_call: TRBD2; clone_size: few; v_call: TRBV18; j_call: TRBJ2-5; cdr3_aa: CASSPPSSGRETQYF